The rows below give T cell receptor beta chains drawn from one sample of a study of human T cells and chemical hapten exposure. TCRdb called the RACE reads again in MiXCR, with one record for every CDR3 protein. The sample consists of tens of thousands of distinct CDR3 sequences, about 10% of them appearing once. The sequencing here drew on whole blood, taken in connection with sensitization to the hapten diphenylcyclopropenone (DPC). The source of these receptors is a man in his forties or fifties with alopecia areata. Some clones in this sample may be carry-over from other donors' samples. Each CDR3 is given with its conserved first and last residue. Fields, in order: clone size, D gene, J gene, V gene, CDR3 protein, CDR3 DNA. The D gene is left open where the match is weak. Where a row states a size, it is once, few, many or the class of an expanded clone; other rows omit it.

>many|NA|TRBJ1-2|TRBV3-1
CASSQDPYYGYTF
TGTGCCAGCAGCCAAGATCCGTACTATGGCTACACCTTC
>many|TRBD2|TRBJ2-5|TRBV20-1
CSASALAGDQETQYF
TGCAGTGCCAGCGCGCTAGCGGGAGACCAAGAGACCCAGTACTTC
>few|NA|TRBJ1-3|TRBV7-3
CASSPGGAGNTIYF
TGTGCCAGCAGCCCCGGAGGGGCTGGAAACACCATATATTTT
>NA|TRBD2|TRBJ2-2|TRBV7-3
CASSRLVGLAEAGELFF
TGTGCCAGCAGCCGACTAGTAGGACTAGCGGAAGCCGGGGAGCTGTTTTTT
>few|NA|TRBJ2-5|TRBV6-5
CASGITGKETQYF
TGTGCCAGCGGAATTACCGGAAAAGAGACCCAGTACTTC
>NA|NA|TRBJ2-7|TRBV2
CASSEVTGYEQYF
TGTGCCAGCAGTGAAGTGACGGGCTACGAGCAGTACTTC
>many|TRBD1|TRBJ1-1|TRBV20-1
CSAIDRGWSTEAFF
TGCAGTGCTATCGACAGGGGTTGGAGCACTGAAGCTTTCTTT
>many|NA|TRBJ2-5|TRBV29-1
CSAFEGETQYF
TGCAGCGCTTTTGAGGGGGAGACCCAGTACTTC
>NA|TRBD2|TRBJ2-5|TRBV11-1
CASSLGASGSQETQYF
TGTGCCAGCAGCTTAGGTGCTAGCGGGAGTCAAGAGACCCAGTACTTC
>few|NA|TRBJ2-5|TRBV29-1
CSDPGETQYF
TGCAGCGACCCAGGAGAGACCCAGTACTTC
>few|NA|TRBJ1-4|TRBV3-1
CASSQDQVPGREKLFF
TGTGCCAGCAGCCAAGATCAGGTCCCGGGACGGGAAAAACTGTTTTTT
>many|TRBD2|TRBJ2-7|TRBV9
CASSVGAGFSYEQYF
TGTGCCAGCAGCGTAGGAGCGGGGTTCTCCTACGAGCAGTACTTC
>many|TRBD1|TRBJ2-3|TRBV19
CASSDRGTDTQYF
TGCGCCAGCAGTGACAGGGGCACAGATACGCAGTATTTT
>few|TRBD1|TRBJ1-1|TRBV7-8
CASSQGQGDPVRTEAFF
TGTGCCAGCAGCCAAGGACAGGGTGACCCAGTGAGGACTGAAGCTTTCTTT
>NA|TRBD2|TRBJ2-3|TRBV28
CASSLGLAGGRPTDTQYF
TGTGCCAGCAGTCTAGGACTAGCGGGAGGGCGACCCACAGATACGCAGTATTTT
>few|NA|TRBJ2-5|TRBV27
CASLGGGGETQYF
TGTGCCAGTCTAGGGGGGGGTGGAGAGACCCAGTACTTC
>many|NA|TRBJ1-2|TRBV11-2
CASSLAGTPNYGYTF
TGTGCCAGCAGCTTAGCCGGGACACCTAACTATGGCTACACCTTC
>few|NA|TRBJ1-4|TRBV20-1
CSARQMGEKLFF
TGCAGTGCCAGACAGATGGGGGAAAAACTGTTTTTT
>NA|NA|TRBJ2-1|TRBV28
CASSPGPSREQFF
TGTGCCAGCAGCCCAGGACCCTCCAGGGAGCAGTTCTTC
>many|NA|TRBJ1-6|TRBV28
CASRLQAGRSPLHF
TGTGCCAGCAGACTACAGGCAGGGAGGTCACCCCTCCACTTT
>many|NA|TRBJ2-5|TRBV3-1
CASSQKWDPKETQYF
TGTGCCAGCAGCCAAAAGTGGGACCCTAAAGAGACCCAGTACTTC
>NA|NA|TRBJ2-1|TRBV3-1
CASSPRTVPVYNEQFF
TGTGCCAGCAGCCCGCGGACAGTTCCAGTGTACAATGAGCAGTTCTTC
>NA|TRBD2|TRBJ2-5|TRBV6-5
CASSYSGGRGETQYF
TGTGCCAGCAGTTACTCTGGCGGGAGAGGAGAGACCCAGTACTTC
>few|NA|TRBJ2-6|TRBV6-2/TRBV6-3
CASSLLRANVLTF
TGTGCCAGCAGCCTCCTAAGGGCCAACGTCCTGACTTTC
>few|NA|TRBJ1-2|TRBV19
CASTTHQGEAPDPYGYTF
TGTGCCAGTACCACACATCAGGGAGAGGCCCCTGATCCCTATGGCTACACCTTC
>NA|TRBD2|TRBJ2-1|TRBV7-9
CASSLHSGREYEQFF
TGTGCCAGCAGCTTACATAGCGGGAGGGAGTATGAGCAGTTCTTC
>NA|NA|TRBJ2-3|TRBV28
CASSPTLATDTQYF
TGTGCCAGCAGTCCCACCCTTGCGACAGATACGCAGTATTTT
>NA|TRBD2|TRBJ2-1|TRBV29-1
CSVEDELAGGGEQFF
TGCAGCGTTGAAGACGAGCTAGCGGGAGGGGGTGAGCAGTTCTTC
>few|NA|TRBJ2-3|TRBV11-3
CASSPTRNTDTQYF
TGTGCCAGCAGCCCCACCCGTAACACAGATACGCAGTATTTT
>few|NA|TRBJ2-2|TRBV12-3/TRBV12-4
CASSFGGELFF
TGTGCCAGCAGTTTTGGTGGGGAGCTGTTTTTT
>NA|NA|TRBJ1-4|TRBV7-2
CASGEGQTNEKLFF
TGTGCCAGTGGGGAGGGGCAGACTAATGAAAAACTGTTTTTT
>many|NA|TRBJ2-3|TRBV29-1
CSVESNTDTQYF
TGCAGCGTTGAATCGAACACAGATACGCAGTATTTT
>many|TRBD1|TRBJ1-4|TRBV3-1
CASTRQGAAEKLFF
TGTGCCAGCACCCGACAGGGGGCCGCTGAAAAACTGTTTTTT
>NA|NA|TRBJ2-1|TRBV4-3
CASSQGASLLREQFF
TGCGCCAGCAGCCAAGGGGCTAGCTTACTGCGGGAGCAGTTCTTC
>few|NA|TRBJ1-1|TRBV4-2
CASSQEGANTEAFF
TGTGCCAGCAGCCAAGAGGGAGCGAACACTGAAGCTTTCTTT
>many|NA|TRBJ2-4|TRBV20-1
CSASPLNIQYF
TGCAGTGCTAGCCCCTTAAACATTCAGTACTTC
>once|TRBD2|TRBJ2-7|TRBV20-1
CSARGLAGPYEQYF
TGCAGTGCTAGGGGGTTAGCGGGGCCCTACGAGCAGTACTTC
>few|NA|TRBJ1-1|TRBV12-3/TRBV12-4
CASSFHGTEAFF
TGTGCCAGCAGTTTCCATGGCACTGAAGCTTTCTTT
>many|NA|TRBJ1-5|TRBV5-1
CASSFEGYSNQPQHF
TGCGCCAGCAGCTTTGAAGGTTATAGCAATCAGCCCCAGCATTTT
>NA|TRBD1|TRBJ2-4|TRBV5-8
CASSLRGPGINIQYF
TGTGCCAGCAGCTTGAGGGGGCCCGGGATTAACATTCAGTACTTC
>NA|NA|TRBJ1-1|TRBV4-2
CASSQEGGFEAFF
TGTGCCAGCAGCCAAGAGGGAGGGTTTGAAGCTTTCTTT
>NA|TRBD1|TRBJ1-1|TRBV7-9
CASSFGQGGGGSTEAFF
TGTGCCAGCAGCTTCGGACAGGGCGGTGGAGGGAGCACTGAAGCTTTCTTT
>few|TRBD1|TRBJ2-1|TRBV12-3/TRBV12-4
CASSTRQGYNEQFF
TGTGCCAGCAGTACGAGACAGGGTTACAATGAGCAGTTCTTC
>NA|NA|TRBJ2-5|TRBV29-1
CSVGNFQETQYF
TGCAGCGTTGGAAATTTCCAAGAGACCCAGTACTTC
>NA|NA|TRBJ2-3|TRBV5-1
CASSLGQIGDTQYF
TGCGCCAGCAGCTTGGGGCAGATTGGAGATACGCAGTATTTT